The next 16 T cell receptor beta chains were all read from a single sample in a study of blood T cell repertoires in COVID-19. Produced via immunoSEQ multiplex PCR; TCRdb's table is partial and in-frame only. The data hold 52,000 or so clones, with roughly 90% observed a single time. Sequences were obtained from peripheral blood. These receptor sequences come from a man older than 75 with acute or convalescent COVID-19.

The chain uses TRBV28 and TRBJ2-3, with D possibly TRBD2 on 7 matching bases. The ends were cut back, 2 bases at V and 5 bases at J, with 14 bases in the middle. In germline, CDR1 is MDHEN, CDR2 SYDVKM. The CDR3 has 15 residues. DNA for the CDR3: TGTGCCAGCAGTTTAGCGGGGGCCAGGGGAGATACGCAGTATTTT. It translates to CASSLAGARGDTQYF.

This chain joins TRBV6-1 and TRBJ2-7, with 9 bases lining up with TRBD1. Losses at the gene ends were 0 bases for V and 6 bases for J; bases not matched to a gene: 12. Germline loops: CDR1 MNHNS, CDR2 SASEGT. The CDR3 is 17 amino acids. The CDR3 reads CASSEAGWGTGKSEQYF. The CDR3 coding sequence is TGTGCCAGCAGTGAAGCGGGATGGGGGACAGGGAAGTCCGAGCAGTACTTC.

This rearrangement joins TRBV5-6 to TRBJ1-5, with D unresolved. Germline-derived CDR1 and CDR2 are SGHDT and YYEEEE. The CDR3 is 12 amino acids. V lost 3 bases, J lost 7 bases, and 8 bases lay in between. CDR3: CASSSTVQPQHF. The CDR3 region has the DNA TGTGCCAGCAGCTCTACTGTACAGCCCCAGCATTTT.

DNA for the CDR3: TGTGCCAGCAGCCAGTTAGCGGGGGGCACAGATACGCAGTATTTT. Encoded protein: CASSQLAGGTDTQYF. This sequence joins TRBV3-1 (or the pseudogene TRBV3-2) and TRBJ2-3, with 9 bases that match TRBD2. The V segment lost 3 bases and the J segment 1 base; nucleotides outside the gene matches: 2. The CDR3 sequence is 15 residues long. Germline CDR1 LGHDT, CDR2 YNNKEL (reference sequence).

This clone was seen more than once but under ten times. V and J are TRBV7-8 and TRBJ1-5; 11 positions match TRBD1. This CDR3 region has 17 residues. Germline trimming cut 5 bases from V and 6 bases from J; bases unmatched to any gene: 12. Per the germline V gene, CDR1 is SGHVS and CDR2 is FQNEAQ. Here the CDR3 reads CASSRAGTGGSGQPQHF. In DNA, the CDR3 is TGTGCCAGCAGCCGAGCCGGGACAGGGGGTTCCGGTCAGCCCCAGCATTTT.

CDR3 nucleotide sequence: TGTGCCAGCAGCTTGAGACAGGGGAATTTGGAGACCCAGTACTTC. It encodes CASSLRQGNLETQYF. V is TRBV5-6 and J is TRBJ2-5; 8 positions match TRBD1. The CDR3 runs 15 residues. CDR1 is SGHDT, CDR2 YYEEEE, per germline. The junction had 7 bases not matched to a gene; V was cut back by 1 base and J by 5 bases.

J is TRBJ2-1 and V is TRBV3-1 (or the pseudogene TRBV3-2), with D tentatively TRBD1 (6 bases). CDR3 size: 15 residues. Looked up from germline, CDR1 is LGHDT and CDR2 is YNNKEL (reference sequence). V was shortened by 3 bases and J by 6 bases, with 15 bases between the two germline ends. This CDR3 is CASSQRGRGGNEQFF. In DNA, the CDR3 is TGTGCCAGCAGCCAGAGGGGGAGAGGGGGCAATGAGCAGTTCTTC.

The chain has TRBV11-2 and TRBJ2-2; TRBD2 agrees at 16 bases. The CDR3 length is 17 residues. The junction had 5 bases not matched to a gene; V was cut back by 5 bases and J by 5 bases. Looked up from germline, CDR1 is SGHAT and CDR2 is FQNNGV. The CDR3 sequence is CASSRGLAGGPTGELFF. Here the CDR3 DNA reads TGTGCCAGCAGCCGGGGACTAGCGGGGGGGCCGACCGGGGAGCTGTTTTTT.

V and J are TRBV19 and TRBJ1-5, with D maybe TRBD1 (6 bases). Germline CDR1 and CDR2: LNHDA and SQIVND (reference sequence). The CDR3 is 14 amino acids. V was pared by 3 bases and J by 4 bases, with 10 bases between. CDR3 DNA sequence: TGTGCCAGTAGTATGGACAGCCCGAATCAGCCCCAGCATTTT. Its translation: CASSMDSPNQPQHF.

The genes are TRBV11-2 and TRBJ2-6, with unresolved D. CDR1 and CDR2 (germline): SGHAT, FQNNGV. V lost 7 bases and J 0 bases, leaving 10 bases between the germline ends. CDR3 size: 15 residues. The CDR3 DNA follows: TGTGCCAGCACCCACCAGTTCTCTGGGGCCAACGTCCTGACTTTC. As protein: CASTHQFSGANVLTF.

J is TRBJ2-5 and V is TRBV10-1; weak D call: TRBD2 (5 bases). Deletions cut 0 bases from V and 5 bases from J, with 7 bases between. Germline CDR1 WNHNN, CDR2 SYGVQD (reference sequence). The CDR3 runs 13 residues. The CDR3, as DNA: TGCGCCAGCAGTGAGTCCGGGGTGGAGACCCAGTACTTC. It encodes CASSESGVETQYF.

This sequence joins TRBV6-5 and TRBJ1-2, with a tentative D call TRBD1 (6 bases). Germline V CDR1 and CDR2: MNHEY, SVGAGI. The CDR3 spans 14 residues. V gave up 4 bases and J gave up 3 bases, with 12 bases separating them. For the CDR3, the DNA is TGTGCCAGCAGTTTGCGGACAGCGGACTATGGCTACACCTTC. Protein: CASSLRTADYGYTF.

The chain's CDR3 is CASSLRELETQYF. The CDR3 DNA sequence: TGCGCCAGCAGCCTCCGGGAGTTAGAGACCCAGTACTTC. This chain uses TRBV5-1 with TRBJ2-5; D perhaps matches TRBD2 (6 bases). This CDR3 contains 13 residues. V lost 4 bases, J lost 4 bases, and 11 bases lay in between. The germline V gene has CDR1 SGHRS and CDR2 YFSETQ.

The chain has TRBV7-2 and TRBJ2-7; 7 nucleotides align to TRBD1. Germline V CDR1 and CDR2: SGHTA, FQGNSA. The CDR3 is made up of 15 amino acids. Trimming cost V 3 bases and J 0 bases; bases outside gene matches: 5. In DNA, the CDR3 is TGTGCCAGCAGCTTCTCGGCAGGGGGCTCCTACGAGCAGTACTTC. It is translated as CASSFSAGGSYEQYF. Full variable domain (outside the CDR3, taken from reference TRBV7-2 and TRBJ2-7): GAGVSQSPSNKVTEKGKDVELRCDPISGHTALYWYRQSLGQGLEFLIYFQGNSAPDKSGLPSDRFSAERTGGSVSTLTIQRTQQEDSAVYLCASSFSAGGSYEQYFGPGTRLTVT.

The genes are TRBV6-1 and TRBJ1-1; D not certain. The V and J ends lost 2 bases and 5 bases respectively, with 12 bases between them. Germline V lookup: CDR1 MNHNS, CDR2 SASEGT. The CDR3 contains 14 residues. The CDR3 sequence is CASSERRARTEAFF. CDR3 nucleotides: TGTGCCAGCAGTGAACGGAGGGCTAGGACTGAAGCTTTCTTT.

In DNA, the CDR3 is TGTGCCAGCAGCCTTGAGGGCCCTCGTAACTATGGCTACACCTTC. Protein sequence: CASSLEGPRNYGYTF. The rearrangement joins TRBV21-1 to TRBJ1-2. TRBV21-1 is noted as a pseudogene. There are 15 residues in the CDR3.